What follows is one T cell receptor beta chain and its context. Its antigen is unidentified. The sample originates from a study of Ad26.COV2.S vaccination and SARS-CoV-2 variants. Treatment described: 19 received Ad26.COV2.S at low or high dose, single or two shots; roughly five received placebo; per-sample allocation not given. Samples analyzed were those drawn on day 63 after the first vaccine or placebo injection. In the vaccine, an Ad26 vector expressed the SARS-CoV-2 spike of the Wuhan strain. Study findings and constraints: Researchers reported similar non-spike TCR breadth in vaccine and placebo recipients.

Using immunoSEQ multiplex PCR, the repertoire was profiled, and TCRdb retains in-frame clones only, with some absent. The repertoire holds approximately 450,000 clones, 90% seen once, with 9% to 15% in the top ten. The V segment lost 3 bases and the J segment 8 bases; nucleotides outside the gene matches: 6. The CDR3 totals 14 residues. The germline V gene has CDR1 MNHEY and CDR2 SVGAGI. This specimen consisted of peripheral blood, obtained in a trial of Ad26.COV2.S vaccine versus placebo. The clonotype comes from a person aged 18-60 years who received the Ad26.COV2.S COVID-19 vaccine or a placebo. This chain uses TRBV6-5 with TRBJ1-4, with 7 bases identical to TRBD1. The chain's CDR3 is CASSYLQGEEKLFF. The DNA of the CDR3 is TGTGCCAGCAGTTATTTGCAGGGGGAAGAAAAACTGTTTTTT.